The 27 T cell receptor beta chains below come from one sample, sequenced in a study of blood T cell repertoires in COVID-19. Only in-frame clones appear in the TCRdb table, and some are missing; sequencing was by immunoSEQ multiplex PCR. The sample lists 150,000 to 200,000 clones, roughly 85% seen once, with more than 1% in the top ten. Sequenced sample: peripheral blood. The receptor set was obtained from a man in his forties with acute or convalescent COVID-19.

The V call is TRBV6-6, the J call TRBJ2-3; 10 positions match TRBD2. With V trimmed by 6 bases and J by 1 base, 4 bases remained unmatched. This CDR3 region has 15 residues. The V gene's germline CDR1 is MNHNY and CDR2 SVGAGI (reference sequence). The CDR3 loop is CASSRGLAGTDTQYF. CDR3 nucleotide sequence: TGTGCCAGCAGCCGCGGACTAGCGGGCACAGATACGCAGTATTTT.

The chain uses TRBV7-9 and TRBJ2-7; D remains unclear. This CDR3 region has 14 residues. The V gene's germline CDR1 is SEHNR and CDR2 FQNEAQ (reference sequence). The V end was cut by 2 bases, the J end by 2 bases, with 10 bases between. The CDR3, as DNA: TGTGCCAGCAGCTTATTAGAGCCCCCCTACGAGCAGTACTTC. It codes for CASSLLEPPYEQYF.

Worth noting for this clone: At one of its ends the junction is not consistent with the germline gene, which may arise from a read error. The genes are TRBV9 and TRBJ1-2; D perhaps matches TRBD1 (6 bases). This CDR3 comprises 13 residues. Per germline, CDR1 SGDLS and CDR2 YYNGEE. The CDR3 DNA follows: TGTGCCAGTAGCGGACAGTCTCGGGGGGGCTACACCTTC. Translation: CASSGQSRGGYTF.

The genes are TRBV28 and TRBJ1-4; maybe TRBD1 (5 bases). Looked up from germline, CDR1 is MDHEN and CDR2 is SYDVKM. The V and J ends lost 6 bases and 10 bases respectively, with 18 bases between them. CDR3 length equals 14 residues. The CDR3 sequence is CASRQGRGQGKLFF. The CDR3 bases are TGTGCCAGCAGGCAGGGAAGGGGTCAAGGAAAACTGTTTTTT.

The chain employs TRBV11-2 and TRBJ1-1; 7 nucleotides line up with TRBD1. With 6 bases clipped from V and 4 bases from J, the junction kept 5 bases outside the gene matches. This CDR3 has 13 amino acids. Germline V gene sequence: CDR1 SGHAT, CDR2 FQNNGV. The CDR3 loop is CASRVTGVTEAFF. Here the CDR3 DNA reads TGTGCCAGCAGGGTAACAGGGGTCACTGAAGCTTTCTTT.

V usage is TRBV9 and J usage is TRBJ1-2; D remains unclear. Germline CDR1 reads SGDLS; CDR2 reads YYNGEE. This CDR3 comprises 15 residues. V gave up 0 bases and J gave up 2 bases, with 11 bases separating them. In DNA form, the CDR3 reads TGTGCCAGCAGCGTAGATCCGGGATCCAACTATGGCTACACCTTC. Amino acids: CASSVDPGSNYGYTF.

The chain links TRBV6-6 to TRBJ2-3, with TRBD2 matching over 12 bases. The V gene end was trimmed by 6 bases and the J gene end by 8 bases; junction bases not matched to a gene: 6. This CDR3 contains 14 residues. Germline V CDR1 and CDR2: MNHNY, SVGAGI (reference sequence). As DNA, the CDR3 is TGTGCCAGCAGCCAGGGACTAGCGGGCGTTACGCAGTATTTT. This codes for CASSQGLAGVTQYF.

The genes are TRBV10-1 and TRBJ2-5; weak D call: TRBD2 (6 bases). Germline-derived CDR1 and CDR2 are WNHNN and SYGVQD (reference sequence). The CDR3 loop spans 13 amino acids. V lost 6 bases and J lost 5, with 13 bases in between. The CDR3 nucleotides read TGCGCCAGCAGCACGACTAGAGGGGAGACCCAGTACTTC. This codes for CASSTTRGETQYF.

The V call is TRBV10-3, the J call TRBJ1-1; D may be TRBD1 (6 bases). This CDR3 region has 14 residues. Germline loops: CDR1 ENHRY, CDR2 SYGVKD. Trimming pared 6 bases from V and 1 base from J, leaving 12 bases between. The CDR3 DNA sequence: TGTGCCATCAGGGAGAGGGACAAGAACACTGAAGCTTTCTTT. Translating gives CAIRERDKNTEAFF.

The chain employs TRBV7-9 and TRBJ2-7; tentatively, D is TRBD2 (5 bases). Germline-derived CDR1 and CDR2 are SEHNR and FQNEAQ (reference sequence). The CDR3 sequence is 16 residues long. The V gene lost 6 bases and the J gene lost 3 bases, with 21 bases spanning the gap. In nucleotides, the CDR3 is TGTGCCAGCAGTTCCCCATTTACATCCGGGGACTACGAGCAGTACTTC. Translating it yields CASSSPFTSGDYEQYF. The complete variable domain, with remaining parts taken from reference TRBV7-9 and TRBJ2-7, reads DTGVSQNPRHKITKRGQNVTFRCDPISEHNRLYWYRQTLGQGPEFLTYFQNEAQLEKSRLLSDRFSAERPKGSFSTLEIQRTEQGDSAMYLCASSSPFTSGDYEQYFGPGTRLTVT.

The chain has TRBV11-2 and TRBJ2-7; 13 bases align to TRBD2. Trimming cost V 1 base and J 0 bases; bases outside gene matches: 6. The CDR3 extends over 18 amino acids. Germline V gene sequence: CDR1 SGHAT, CDR2 FQNNGV. This CDR3 is CASSLATSGGSYSYEQYF. The DNA for the CDR3 is TGTGCCAGCAGCTTAGCGACTAGCGGGGGGTCGTACTCCTACGAGCAGTACTTC.

This sequence joins TRBV3-1 (or the pseudogene TRBV3-2) and TRBJ1-2, with D tentatively TRBD1 (5 bases). This CDR3 is 15 amino acids long. V was cut by 4 bases and J by 4 bases, with 16 bases left in between. Germline-derived CDR1 and CDR2 are LGHDT and YNNKEL (reference sequence). CDR3 sequence reads: CASSPSEGPGYGYTF. The DNA for the CDR3 is TGTGCCAGCAGCCCTTCGGAGGGGCCGGGCTATGGCTACACCTTC.

This clone was observed once. J is TRBJ1-2 and V is TRBV7-2; 8 bases agree with TRBD1. CDR3 length equals 13 residues. J lost 7 bases, V lost 4 bases, and 5 bases had no gene match. From germline, CDR1 is SGHTA and CDR2 FQGNSA. As DNA, the CDR3 is TGTGCCAGCAGCTCCGGGCAGGGGGCTGGCTACACCTTC. Translated: CASSSGQGAGYTF.

The gene calls are TRBV5-1 and TRBJ2-3; 7 bases are a match to TRBD1. V lost 0 bases to trimming and J lost 4 bases; unmatched junction nucleotides: 2. Per the germline V gene, CDR1 is SGHRS and CDR2 is YFSETQ. The length of the CDR3 is 14 residues. The CDR3 sequence is CASSLEGGPDTQYF. The CDR3 nucleotides are TGCGCCAGCAGCTTGGAAGGGGGCCCAGATACGCAGTATTTT.

CDR3 DNA: TGTGCCAGCAGCGTAGCTAGCGGGGGGGGAGTGCAGTATTTT. Its protein product is CASSVASGGGVQYF. This chain links TRBV9 with TRBJ2-3; TRBD2 aligns across 12 bases. The V and J ends lost 0 bases and 11 bases, in that order; junction bases with no gene match: 4. There are 14 residues in the CDR3. CDR1 and CDR2 (germline): SGDLS, YYNGEE.

CDR3 in DNA: TGTGCCAGCACCGGTGGCGGAAGCTCTGGAAACACCATATATTTT. Its protein product is CASTGGGSSGNTIYF. The V and J genes are TRBV28 and TRBJ1-3; D unclear. Looked up from germline, CDR1 is MDHEN and CDR2 is SYDVKM. With 7 bases removed from V and 0 bases from J, the gap between germline ends came to 13 bases. The CDR3 is made up of 15 amino acids. Drawing the rest from reference TRBV28 and TRBJ1-3, the complete variable domain is DVKVTQSSRYLVKRTGEKVFLECVQDMDHENMFWYRQDPGLGLRLIYFSYDVKMKEKGDIPEGYSVSREKKERFSLILESASTNQTSMYLCASTGGGSSGNTIYFGEGSWLTVV.

The CDR3 DNA sequence: TGTGCCAGCAGCCAAAGGACTGGGACTCAAACCTTC. This codes for CASSQRTGTQTF. The genes are TRBV3-1 (or the pseudogene TRBV3-2) and TRBJ1-2, with D perhaps TRBD1 (5 bases). CDR1 is LGHDT and CDR2 is YNNKEL in the germline V gene (reference sequence). The ends were cut back, 2 bases at V and 14 bases at J, with 15 bases in the middle. The CDR3 is 12 amino acids.

The CDR3: CAAIRGTEAFF. CDR3 nucleotide sequence: TGTGCCGCTATCAGGGGAACTGAAGCTTTCTTT. The chain carries TRBV30 and TRBJ1-1; weak D call: TRBD1 (6 bases). Germline values: CDR1 GTSNPN, CDR2 SVGIG (reference sequence). Trimming stripped 8 bases from V and 5 bases from J, with 12 bases between. The CDR3 has 11 amino acids.

The chain combines TRBV5-6 with TRBJ2-5; D gene uncertain. The V end lost 6 bases, the J end lost 2 bases, and 5 bases lay between the germline ends. This CDR3 spans 11 amino acids. Germline V gene lookup returns CDR1 SGHDT and CDR2 YYEEEE. CDR3 nucleotide sequence: TGTGCCAGCACCCTACAAGAGACCCAGTACTTC. This encodes CASTLQETQYF.

The V gene is TRBV4-1, the J gene TRBJ2-1; 12 bases agree with TRBD2. This CDR3 is 16 amino acids long. Trimming cost V 0 bases and J 9 bases; bases outside gene matches: 6. CDR1 and CDR2 (germline): MGHRA, YSYEKL. The CDR3 DNA follows: TGCGCCAGCAGCCAAGATTCTACTAGCGGGGGGTCTGAGCAGTTCTTC. It codes for CASSQDSTSGGSEQFF.

This rearrangement joins TRBV10-1 to TRBJ1-1; D is possibly TRBD1 (5 bases). Trimming pared 10 bases from V and 1 base from J, leaving 13 bases between. Germline lookup yields CDR1 WNHNN and CDR2 SYGVQD (reference sequence). The CDR3 extends over 13 amino acids. The CDR3, as DNA: TGCGCCACAGGACACAACAAGAACACTGAAGCTTTCTTT. As protein: CATGHNKNTEAFF.

The chain uses TRBV15 and TRBJ2-1; D unresolved. The V gene lost 4 bases and the J gene lost 5 bases, with 3 bases spanning the gap. The germline V gene encodes CDR1 LNHNV and CDR2 YYDKDF (reference sequence). The CDR3 is made up of 11 amino acids. The DNA of the CDR3 is TGTGCCACCAGCAACAACAATGAGCAGTTCTTC. It encodes CATSNNNEQFF.

The chain recombines TRBV14 with TRBJ2-2; 11 bases agree with TRBD2. Germline V gene lookup returns CDR1 SGHDN and CDR2 FVKESK. The CDR3 covers 16 residues. With V trimmed by 5 bases and J by 3 bases, 5 bases remained unmatched. The CDR3 here is CASSSSGGSHTGELFF. The DNA for the CDR3 is TGTGCCAGCAGCTCTAGCGGGGGGTCCCACACCGGGGAGCTGTTTTTT.

This chain joins TRBV5-1 and TRBJ1-4, with 12 bases that match TRBD1. The CDR3 extends over 15 amino acids. Germline CDR1 is SGHRS and CDR2 is YFSETQ. V trimming: 4 bases; J trimming: 8 bases; junction bases outside the gene matches: 6. For the CDR3, the DNA is TGCGCCAGCAGCCCCGGGACAGGGGGCAAGGAAAAACTGTTTTTT. Its protein product is CASSPGTGGKEKLFF.

The chain recombines TRBV6-6 with TRBJ2-2, with no clear D. The CDR3 loop spans 14 amino acids. The germline V and J ends were trimmed by 0 bases and 3 bases, with 5 bases remaining between them. Germline V gene lookup returns CDR1 MNHNY and CDR2 SVGAGI (reference sequence). The CDR3 sequence is CASSYSEYTGELFF. CDR3 DNA sequence: TGTGCCAGCAGTTACTCGGAGTACACCGGGGAGCTGTTTTTT.

The rearrangement links TRBV6-2 or TRBV6-3 to TRBJ1-1; D may be TRBD1 (6 bases). This CDR3 has 14 residues. Germline V CDR1 and CDR2: MNHEY, SVGEGT. Trimming removed 0 bases from V and 5 bases from J, with 10 bases in between. The CDR3 region has the DNA TGTGCCAGCAGTTACTCGACGAGGGGGACTGAAGCTTTCTTT. Its protein is CASSYSTRGTEAFF.

This clone was counted a single time. CDR3 nucleotide sequence: TGTGCCAGCAGCCCGACTGATTGGGACACCGGGGAGCTGTTTTTT. It codes for CASSPTDWDTGELFF. This chain joins TRBV7-3 and TRBJ2-2, with unresolved D. Deletions cut 5 bases from V and 3 bases from J, with 13 bases between. Germline loops: CDR1 SGHTA, CDR2 FQGTGA. The CDR3 has 15 amino acids.